This T cell receptor beta chain was identified in a study of cytomegalovirus exposure and HLA in healthy donors. Findings and caveats of the study: The finding came from a later analysis; first-cohort TCR clusters tended to co-occur in the roughly 120 validation repertoires. Altogether, 164 TCR beta chains were recorded as cytomegalovirus-associated. Specificity of three CMV-associated chains for CMV antigens was verified in vitro.

Germline CDR1 is SQVTM and CDR2 is ANQGSEA. V lost 6 bases, J lost 9 bases, and 26 bases lay in between. The CDR3 has 15 amino acids. On this clone itself: What it binds is unknown.

The table came from immunoSEQ multiplex PCR; TCRdb's copy has only in-frame clones and leaves some out. The sample yields 90,000 to 150,000 clones, 70% to 90% seen once. This receptor was obtained from a woman between 18 and 29 years old in good health and CMV-seropositive. The chain carries TRBV29-1 and TRBJ1-1, with a tentative D call TRBD1 (5 bases). Specimen: PBMCs. CDR3 protein: CSVGVIEAPGVKAFF. In DNA form, the CDR3 reads TGCAGCGTCGGTGTGATCGAAGCCCCGGGGGTGAAAGCTTTCTTT. The variable domain in full, with the rest retrieved from reference TRBV29-1 and TRBJ1-1, is SAVISQKPSRDICQRGTSLTIQCQVDSQVTMMFWYRQQPGQSLTLIATANQGSEATYESGFVIDKFPISRPNLTFSTLTVSNMSPEDSSIYLCSVGVIEAPGVKAFFGQGTRLTVV.